The clone carrying this T cell receptor beta chain was observed a few times. The antigen remains undetermined. This record belongs to a study of post-analysis software for immune sequencing data. This CDR3 has 15 residues. CDR1 MNHEY and CDR2 SMNVEV come from the germline V gene (reference sequence). Every TCR beta cDNA library bore unique molecular identifiers. With about 0.9 to 11 million T cells as the source, roughly 500,000 cDNA molecules resulted. TCRdb re-derived calls from the PCR reads in MiXCR, one entry per CDR3 protein. Of some 500,000 distinct CDR3 sequences listed, approximately 45% are singletons. General study points: Strong co-clustering by F measure was seen for same-batch samples. In patients, TRBV5-6, TRBV5-1 and TRBV20-1 belonged to four or five TRBV segments found more frequently than in controls.

The receptor comes from a girl between 5 and 17 years old with multiple sclerosis. The V and J genes are TRBV27 and TRBJ2-5; 8 nucleotides line up with TRBD1. Judging by the DNA end, TRBJ2-7 fits better; the J call may be wrong. The source material was blood. CDR3 sequence reads: CASSSPGQVPYEQYF. In DNA form, the CDR3 reads TGTGCCAGCAGTTCCCCGGGACAGGTACCCTACGAGCAGTACTTC.